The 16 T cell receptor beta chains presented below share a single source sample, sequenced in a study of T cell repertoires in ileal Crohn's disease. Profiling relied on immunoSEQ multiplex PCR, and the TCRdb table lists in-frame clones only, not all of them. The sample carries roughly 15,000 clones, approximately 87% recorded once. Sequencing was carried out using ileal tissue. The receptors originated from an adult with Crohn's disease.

The CDR3 nucleotides read TGTGCCAGCTCGACCCCGGGGGGCTCTGGCTACACCTTC. This gives the protein CASSTPGGSGYTF. The rearrangement links TRBV18 to TRBJ1-2, with a weak D call TRBD1 (6 bases). Deletions cut 6 bases from V and 7 bases from J, with 15 bases between. CDR3 length: 13 amino acids. Germline V gene lookup returns CDR1 KGHSH and CDR2 LQKENI.

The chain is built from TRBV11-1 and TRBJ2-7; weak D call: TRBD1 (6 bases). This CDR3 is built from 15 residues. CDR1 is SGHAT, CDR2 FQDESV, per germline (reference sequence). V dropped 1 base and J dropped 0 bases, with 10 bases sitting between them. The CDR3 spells CASSLDRAYSYEQYF. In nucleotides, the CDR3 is TGTGCCAGCAGCTTAGACAGGGCCTACTCCTACGAGCAGTACTTC. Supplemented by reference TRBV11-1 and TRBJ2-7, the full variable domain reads EAEVAQSPRYKITEKSQAVAFWCDPISGHATLYWYRQILGQGPELLVQFQDESVVDDSQLPKDRFSAERLKGVDSTLKIQPAELGDSAMYLCASSLDRAYSYEQYFGPGTRLTVT.

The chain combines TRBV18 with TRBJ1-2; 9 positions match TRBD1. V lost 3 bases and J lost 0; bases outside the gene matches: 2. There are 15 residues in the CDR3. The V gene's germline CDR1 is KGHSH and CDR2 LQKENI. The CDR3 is CASSPGTGSNYGYTF. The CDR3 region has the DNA TGTGCCAGCTCACCCGGGACAGGGTCTAACTATGGCTACACCTTC.

CDR3 protein: CASSSNTYGYTF. The CDR3 nucleotides are TGTGCCAGCAGCTCAAACACCTATGGCTACACCTTC. J is TRBJ1-2 and V is TRBV7-2, with unresolved D. The CDR3 is 12 amino acids. Trimming removed 4 bases at V and 4 bases at J, with 7 bases between. Germline V CDR1 and CDR2: SGHTA, FQGNSA.

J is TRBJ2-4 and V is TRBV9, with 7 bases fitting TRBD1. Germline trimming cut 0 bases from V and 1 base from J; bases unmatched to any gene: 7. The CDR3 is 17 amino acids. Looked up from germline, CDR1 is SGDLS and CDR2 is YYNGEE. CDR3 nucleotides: TGTGCCAGCAGCGTAGATGTGACAGGGTTGGCCAAAAACATTCAGTACTTC. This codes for CASSVDVTGLAKNIQYF. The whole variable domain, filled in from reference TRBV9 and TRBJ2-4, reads DSGVTQTPKHLITATGQRVTLRCSPRSGDLSVYWYQQSLDQGLQFLIQYYNGEERAKGNILERFSAQQFPDLHSELNLSSLELGDSALYFCASSVDVTGLAKNIQYFGAGTRLSVL.

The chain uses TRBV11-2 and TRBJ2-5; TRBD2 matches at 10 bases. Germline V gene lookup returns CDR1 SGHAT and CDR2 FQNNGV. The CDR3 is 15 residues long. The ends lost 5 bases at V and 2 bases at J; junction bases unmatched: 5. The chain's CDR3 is CASSPHSGGQETQYF. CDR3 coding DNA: TGTGCCAGCAGCCCTCATAGCGGGGGGCAAGAGACCCAGTACTTC.

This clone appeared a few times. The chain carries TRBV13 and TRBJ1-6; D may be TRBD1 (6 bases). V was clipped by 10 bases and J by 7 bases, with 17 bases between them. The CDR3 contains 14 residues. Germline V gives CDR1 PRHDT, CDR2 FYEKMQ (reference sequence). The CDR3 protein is CATARGGHNSPLHF. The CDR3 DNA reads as TGTGCCACAGCCCGGGGGGGACACAATTCACCCCTCCACTTT.

The CDR3 nucleotides read TGCGCCAGCAGCCAAGAGGAGGGTAGGTTCGGAAACACCATATATTTT. Protein sequence: CASSQEEGRFGNTIYF. This rearrangement joins TRBV4-1 to TRBJ1-3; D gene unclear. This CDR3 comprises 16 residues. Germline CDR1 and CDR2: MGHRA and YSYEKL. V lost 0 bases and J 4 bases, leaving 13 bases between the germline ends.

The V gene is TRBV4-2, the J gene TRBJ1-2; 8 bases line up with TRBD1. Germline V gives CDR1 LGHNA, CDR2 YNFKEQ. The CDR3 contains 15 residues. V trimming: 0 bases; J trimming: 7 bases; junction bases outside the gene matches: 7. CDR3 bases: TGTGCCAGCAGCCAAGATCGTCAGGGGGCTCGTGGCTACACCTTC. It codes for CASSQDRQGARGYTF.

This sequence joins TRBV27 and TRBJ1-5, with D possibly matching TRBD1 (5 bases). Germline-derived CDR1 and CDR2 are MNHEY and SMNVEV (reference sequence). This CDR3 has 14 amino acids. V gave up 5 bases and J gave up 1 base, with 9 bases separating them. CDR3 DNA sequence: TGTGCCAGCAGTCAGGGACTGAGCAATCAGCCCCAGCATTTT. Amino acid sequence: CASSQGLSNQPQHF.

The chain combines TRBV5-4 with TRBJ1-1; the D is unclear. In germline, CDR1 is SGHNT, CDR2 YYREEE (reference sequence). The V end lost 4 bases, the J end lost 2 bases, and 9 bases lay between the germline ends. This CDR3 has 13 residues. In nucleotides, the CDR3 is TGTGCCAGCAGCCTTGAGGGTAACACTGAAGCTTTCTTT. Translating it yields CASSLEGNTEAFF.

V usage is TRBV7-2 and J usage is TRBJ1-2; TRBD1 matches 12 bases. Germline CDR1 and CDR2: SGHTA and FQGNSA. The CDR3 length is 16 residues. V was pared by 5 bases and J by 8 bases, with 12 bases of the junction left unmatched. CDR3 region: CASSLTGTGGYYGYTF. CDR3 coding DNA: TGTGCCAGCAGCCTTACCGGGACAGGGGGCTATTACGGCTACACCTTC.

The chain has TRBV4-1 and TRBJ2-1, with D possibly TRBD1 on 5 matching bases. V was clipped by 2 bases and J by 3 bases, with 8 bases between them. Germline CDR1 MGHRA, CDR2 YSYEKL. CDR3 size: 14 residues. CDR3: CASSQIDSYNEQFF. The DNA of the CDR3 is TGCGCCAGCAGCCAAATAGACAGCTACAATGAGCAGTTCTTC.

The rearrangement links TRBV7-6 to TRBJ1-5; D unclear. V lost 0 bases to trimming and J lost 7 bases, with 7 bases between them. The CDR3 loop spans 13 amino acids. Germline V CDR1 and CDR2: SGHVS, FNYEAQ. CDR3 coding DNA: TGTGCCAGCAGCTTAGCAACGGGGCAGCCCCAGCATTTT. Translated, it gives CASSLATGQPQHF.

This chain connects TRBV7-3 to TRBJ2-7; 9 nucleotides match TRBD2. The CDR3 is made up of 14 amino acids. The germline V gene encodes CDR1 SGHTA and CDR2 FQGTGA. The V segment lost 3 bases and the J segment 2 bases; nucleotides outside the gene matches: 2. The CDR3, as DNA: TGTGCCAGCAGCTTGGGCGGGGGGGCCTACGAGCAGTACTTC. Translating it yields CASSLGGGAYEQYF.

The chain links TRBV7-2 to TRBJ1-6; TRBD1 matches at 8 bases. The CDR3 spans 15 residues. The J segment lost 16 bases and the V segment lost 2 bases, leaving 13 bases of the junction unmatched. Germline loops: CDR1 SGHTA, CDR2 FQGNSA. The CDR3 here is CASSLTPGQVAWLHF. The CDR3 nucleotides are TGTGCCAGCAGCTTAACCCCGGGACAGGTCGCGTGGCTCCACTTT.